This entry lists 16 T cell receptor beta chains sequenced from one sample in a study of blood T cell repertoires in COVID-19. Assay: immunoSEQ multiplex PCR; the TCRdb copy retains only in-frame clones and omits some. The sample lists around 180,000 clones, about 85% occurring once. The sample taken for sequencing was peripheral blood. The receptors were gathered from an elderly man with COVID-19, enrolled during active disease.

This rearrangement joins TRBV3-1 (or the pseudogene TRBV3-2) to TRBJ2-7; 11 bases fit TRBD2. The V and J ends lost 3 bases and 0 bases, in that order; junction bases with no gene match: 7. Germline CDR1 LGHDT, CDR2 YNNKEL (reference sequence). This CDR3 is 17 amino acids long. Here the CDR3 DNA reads TGTGCCAGCAGCCAGGGCCCTAGCGGGGGGAGCTCCTACGAGCAGTACTTC. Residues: CASSQGPSGGSSYEQYF.

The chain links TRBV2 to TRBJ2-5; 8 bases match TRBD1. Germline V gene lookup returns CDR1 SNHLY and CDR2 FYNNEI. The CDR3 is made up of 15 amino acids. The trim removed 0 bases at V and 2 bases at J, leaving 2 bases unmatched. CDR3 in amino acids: CASSEANRGQETQYF. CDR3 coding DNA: TGTGCCAGCAGTGAAGCGAACAGGGGGCAAGAGACCCAGTACTTC.

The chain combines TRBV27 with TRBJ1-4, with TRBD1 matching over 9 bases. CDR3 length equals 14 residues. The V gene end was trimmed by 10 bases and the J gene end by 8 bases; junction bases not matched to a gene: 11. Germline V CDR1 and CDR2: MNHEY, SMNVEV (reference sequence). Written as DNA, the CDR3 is TGTGCCACCAAGTGGGACAGGGCCGGGGAAAAACTGTTTTTT. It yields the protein CATKWDRAGEKLFF.

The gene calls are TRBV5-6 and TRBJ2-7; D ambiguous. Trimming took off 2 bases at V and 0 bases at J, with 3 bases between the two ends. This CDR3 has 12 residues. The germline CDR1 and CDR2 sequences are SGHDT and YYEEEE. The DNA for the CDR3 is TGTGCCAGCAGCTTCAGCTCCTACGAGCAGTACTTC. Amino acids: CASSFSSYEQYF.

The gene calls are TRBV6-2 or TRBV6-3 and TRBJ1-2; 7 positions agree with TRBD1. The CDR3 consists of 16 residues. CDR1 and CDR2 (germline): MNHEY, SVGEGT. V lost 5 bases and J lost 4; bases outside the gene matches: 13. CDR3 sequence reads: CASSPPGTAFTYGYTF. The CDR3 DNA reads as TGTGCCAGCAGTCCGCCCGGGACAGCCTTTACCTATGGCTACACCTTC.

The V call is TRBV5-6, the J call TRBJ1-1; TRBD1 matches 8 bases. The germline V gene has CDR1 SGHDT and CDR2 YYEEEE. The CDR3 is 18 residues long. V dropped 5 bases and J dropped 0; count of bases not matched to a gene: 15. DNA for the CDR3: TGTGCCAGCAGTTCAACAGGCGGGACAGGACCCATGAACACTGAAGCTTTCTTT. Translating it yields CASSSTGGTGPMNTEAFF.

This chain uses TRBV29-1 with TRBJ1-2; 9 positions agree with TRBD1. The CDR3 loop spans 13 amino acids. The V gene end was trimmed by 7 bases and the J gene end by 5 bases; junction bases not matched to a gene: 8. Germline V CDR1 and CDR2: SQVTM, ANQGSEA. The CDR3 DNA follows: TGCAGCGCCAAGCCGACAGGGGGATATGGCTACACCTTC. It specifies CSAKPTGGYGYTF. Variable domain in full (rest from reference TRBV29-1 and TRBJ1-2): SAVISQKPSRDICQRGTSLTIQCQVDSQVTMMFWYRQQPGQSLTLIATANQGSEATYESGFVIDKFPISRPNLTFSTLTVSNMSPEDSSIYLCSAKPTGGYGYTFGSGTRLTVV.

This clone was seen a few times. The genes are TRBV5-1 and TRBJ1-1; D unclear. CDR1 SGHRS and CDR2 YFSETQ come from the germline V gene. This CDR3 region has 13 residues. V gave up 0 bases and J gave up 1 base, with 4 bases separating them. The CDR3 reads CASSLASNTEAFF. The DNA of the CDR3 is TGCGCCAGCAGCTTGGCGTCGAACACTGAAGCTTTCTTT. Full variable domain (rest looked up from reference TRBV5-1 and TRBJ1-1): KAGVTQTPRYLIKTRGQQVTLSCSPISGHRSVSWYQQTPGQGLQFLFEYFSETQRNKGNFPGRFSGRQFSNSRSEMNVSTLELGDSALYLCASSLASNTEAFFGQGTRLTVV.

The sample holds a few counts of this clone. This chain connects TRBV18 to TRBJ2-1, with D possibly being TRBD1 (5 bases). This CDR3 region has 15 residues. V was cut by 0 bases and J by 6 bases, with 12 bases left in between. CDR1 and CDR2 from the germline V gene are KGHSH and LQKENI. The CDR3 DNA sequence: TGTGCCAGCTCACCACCGTTTCAGGGTGCCAATGAGCAGTTCTTC. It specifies CASSPPFQGANEQFF.

CDR3 region: CARERQAAYNEQFF. The CDR3 DNA is TGTGCAAGGGAGAGACAGGCCGCCTACAATGAGCAGTTCTTC. The V call is TRBV12-2, the J call TRBJ2-1; the table names TRBD1, a call not compared with the DNA. TRBV12-2 is noted as a pseudogene. The CDR3 is made up of 14 amino acids.

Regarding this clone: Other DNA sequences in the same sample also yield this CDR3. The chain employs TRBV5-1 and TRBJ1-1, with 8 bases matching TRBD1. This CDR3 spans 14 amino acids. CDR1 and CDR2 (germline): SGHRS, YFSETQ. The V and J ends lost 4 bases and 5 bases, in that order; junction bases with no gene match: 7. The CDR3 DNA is TGCGCCAGCAGCGCCGACAGGGGTAGGACTGAAGCTTTCTTT. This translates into CASSADRGRTEAFF.

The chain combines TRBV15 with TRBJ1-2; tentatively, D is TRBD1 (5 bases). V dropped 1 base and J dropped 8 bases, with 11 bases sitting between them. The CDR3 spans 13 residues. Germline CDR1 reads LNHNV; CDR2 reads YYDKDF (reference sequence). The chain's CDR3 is CATSRAGQRGYTF. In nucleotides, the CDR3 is TGTGCCACCAGCAGAGCAGGGCAGAGGGGCTACACCTTC.

Here the CDR3 reads CASSPGTGISNTEAFF. Written as DNA, the CDR3 is TGTGCCAGTAGTCCCGGGACAGGGATTTCGAACACTGAAGCTTTCTTT. The chain employs TRBV19 and TRBJ1-1, with 9 positions matching TRBD1. The junction had 8 bases not matched to a gene; V was cut back by 5 bases and J by 1 base. CDR1 LNHDA and CDR2 SQIVND come from the germline V gene (reference sequence). This CDR3 comprises 16 residues.

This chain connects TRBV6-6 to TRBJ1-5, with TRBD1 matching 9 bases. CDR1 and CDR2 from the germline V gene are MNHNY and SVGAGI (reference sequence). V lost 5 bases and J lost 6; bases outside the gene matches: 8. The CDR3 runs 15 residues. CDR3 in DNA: TGTGCCAGCAGTGACCGGACAGGGGAACTTCAGCCCCAGCATTTT. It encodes CASSDRTGELQPQHF.

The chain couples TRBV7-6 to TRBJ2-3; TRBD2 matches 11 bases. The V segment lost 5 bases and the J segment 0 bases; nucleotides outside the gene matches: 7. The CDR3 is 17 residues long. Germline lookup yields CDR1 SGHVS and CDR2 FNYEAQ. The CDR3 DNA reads TGTGCCAGCAGCCCGGTACTAGCGGGGGCAAGCACAGATACGCAGTATTTT. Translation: CASSPVLAGASTDTQYF.

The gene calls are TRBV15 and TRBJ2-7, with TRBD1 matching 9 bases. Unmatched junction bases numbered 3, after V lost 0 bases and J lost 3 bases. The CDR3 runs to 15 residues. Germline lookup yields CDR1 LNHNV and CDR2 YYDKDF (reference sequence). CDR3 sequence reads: CATSRDWGQGYEQYF. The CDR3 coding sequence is TGTGCCACCAGCAGAGATTGGGGACAGGGCTACGAGCAGTACTTC. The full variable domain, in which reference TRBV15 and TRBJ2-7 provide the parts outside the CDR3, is DAMVIQNPRYQVTQFGKPVTLSCSQTLNHNVMYWYQQKSSQAPKLLFHYYDKDFNNEADTPDNFQSRRPNTSFCFLDIRSPGLGDTAMYLCATSRDWGQGYEQYFGPGTRLTVT.